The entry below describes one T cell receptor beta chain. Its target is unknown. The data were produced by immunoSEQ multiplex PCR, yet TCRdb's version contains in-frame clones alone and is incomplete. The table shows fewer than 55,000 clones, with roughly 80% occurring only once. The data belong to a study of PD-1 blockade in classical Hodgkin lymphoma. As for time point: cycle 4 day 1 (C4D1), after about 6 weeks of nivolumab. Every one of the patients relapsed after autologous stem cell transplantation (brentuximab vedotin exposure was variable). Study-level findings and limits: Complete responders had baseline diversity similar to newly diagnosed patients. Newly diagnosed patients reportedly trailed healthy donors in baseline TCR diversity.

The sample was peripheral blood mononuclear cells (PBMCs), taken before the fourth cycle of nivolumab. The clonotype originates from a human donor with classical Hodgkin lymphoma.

CDR3 nucleotide sequence: TGTGCCAGCAGTTACTCCTTCGGCACCTACGAGCAGTACTTC. It encodes CASSYSFGTYEQYF. This sequence joins TRBV6-6 and TRBJ2-7; D call uncertain. The CDR3 has 14 amino acids. The V and J ends lost 0 bases and 2 bases respectively, with 8 bases between them. Per germline, CDR1 MNHNY and CDR2 SVGAGI (reference sequence).